Given below is one T cell receptor (beta chain) in context. The authors' processing: Estimation of nucleated cell counts was performed using reference gene primer amplification. Sequencing was performed with immunoSEQ multiplex PCR; in TCRdb, only in-frame clones are kept and a portion is missing. The V and J calls and clone size come from that table; D and trimming were worked out from the DNA. This sample carries roughly 41,000 clones, about 74% of them seen once, and the ten largest clones take about 11%. This sample stems from a study of blood T cell repertoires in COVID-19. Across the whole study: Nucleic acid was either cDNA or gDNA, and it came from T cells, B-cell-depleted T cells, or PBMCs.

Per the germline V gene, CDR1 is KGHSH and CDR2 is LQKENI. The V gene lost 3 bases and the J gene lost 1 base, with 10 bases spanning the gap. The CDR3 loop spans 15 amino acids. This chain uses TRBV18 with TRBJ2-1; D may be TRBD1 (5 bases). The receptor comes from a man aged 65-85 years with COVID-19, enrolled during active disease. Sequenced material: peripheral blood. The CDR3 loop reads CASSPRTPSYNEQFF. In nucleotides, the CDR3 is TGTGCCAGCTCACCTCGGACACCTTCCTACAATGAGCAGTTCTTC.